This T cell receptor (beta chain) stems from a study of early T cells in non-severe SARS-CoV-2 infection. Study-level findings and limits: VDJdb-based annotation leaned toward anti-spike CD8 responses and missed private and CD4 specificities.

Each cDNA molecule carried a unique molecular identifier. TCRdb re-derived calls from the 5' RACE reads in MiXCR, one entry per CDR3 protein. There are approximately 32,000 distinct CDR3 sequences in the sample; 6% to 7% occur only once, and roughly two fifths lies in the top ten. This clonotype was seen many times. Its specificity is unknown. The germline CDR1 and CDR2 sequences are LNHDA and SQIVND (reference sequence). The CDR3 is 14 residues long. Losses at the gene ends were 5 bases for V and 8 bases for J; bases not matched to a gene: 8. The source material was whole blood. The chain combines TRBV19 with TRBJ1-4; 7 bases agree with TRBD1. The receptor was isolated from an adult who was a healthcare worker with PCR-confirmed SARS-CoV-2 infection or an uninfected control (not recorded which). CDR3 DNA: TGTGCCAGTAGTGCCTCGGACAGGACAGAAAAACTGTTTTTT. Translating gives CASSASDRTEKLFF.